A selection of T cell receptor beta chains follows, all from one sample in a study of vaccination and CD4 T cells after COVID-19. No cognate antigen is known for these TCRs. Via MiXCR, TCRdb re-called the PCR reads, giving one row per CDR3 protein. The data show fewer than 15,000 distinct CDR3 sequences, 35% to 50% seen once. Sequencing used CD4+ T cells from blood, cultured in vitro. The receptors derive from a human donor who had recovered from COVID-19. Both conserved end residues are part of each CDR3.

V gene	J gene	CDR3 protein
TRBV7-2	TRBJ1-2	CASSFPRDSHYGYTF
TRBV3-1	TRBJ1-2	CASSQVAGGPGYTF
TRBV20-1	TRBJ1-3	CSARGDDGNTIYF
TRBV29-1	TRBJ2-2	CSARDAGELFF
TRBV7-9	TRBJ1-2	CASSPARQGAEGCTF
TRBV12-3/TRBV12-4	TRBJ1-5	CASSFQGGNQPQHF
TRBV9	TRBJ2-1	CASSVEAYSYNEQFF
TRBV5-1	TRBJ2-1	CASSLRASGNNEQFF
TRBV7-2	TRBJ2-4	CASSLGTARANIQYF
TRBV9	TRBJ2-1	CASSVNSYNEQFF
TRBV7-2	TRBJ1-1	CASSLQTNTEAFF
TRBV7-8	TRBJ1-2	CASSSLLDRGNGYTF
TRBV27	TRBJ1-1	CASSSSGTGALRAFF
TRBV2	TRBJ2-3	CASSSKEGTQYF
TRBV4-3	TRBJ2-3	CASSQEGTSEDTQYF
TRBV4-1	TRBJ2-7	CASSQDRTLREQYF
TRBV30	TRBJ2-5	CAWSPRRDGTQYF
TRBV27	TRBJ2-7	CASSLRRSSYEQYF
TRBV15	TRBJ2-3	CATSRDPLGDTQYF
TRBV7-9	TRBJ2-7	CASSLGLAGGLDEQYF